Listed here are 27 T cell receptor beta chains from one sample, sequenced in a study of blood T cell repertoires in COVID-19. The data were produced by immunoSEQ multiplex PCR, yet TCRdb's version contains in-frame clones alone and is incomplete. The sample contains some 460,000 clones, more than 85% of which appear only once. Sequencing used peripheral blood. These TCRs come from a woman in her 30s with acute or convalescent COVID-19.

V gene TRBV9 combines with J gene TRBJ2-5; TRBD2 aligns across 7 bases. From germline, CDR1 is SGDLS and CDR2 YYNGEE. CDR3 size: 15 residues. The V and J ends lost 4 bases and 5 bases, in that order; junction bases with no gene match: 11. The CDR3 reads CASSPGTSVVETQYF. The DNA of the CDR3 is TGTGCCAGCAGCCCGGGAACTAGCGTTGTGGAGACCCAGTACTTC.

This rearrangement joins TRBV7-5 to TRBJ1-1; the table names TRBD1, a call not compared with the DNA. TRBV7-5 constitutes a pseudogene. The CDR3 runs 13 residues. Here the CDR3 DNA reads TGTGTCAGAAGCTTAGTGGCAGGGGTTGAAGCTTTCTTT. This gives the protein CVRSLVAGVEAFF.

This clone was seen a single time. The rearrangement joins TRBV12-5 to TRBJ2-1; 13 nucleotides match TRBD2. This CDR3 region has 15 residues. The trim removed 6 bases at V and 2 bases at J, leaving 1 base unmatched. CDR1 and CDR2 from the germline V gene are LGHNT and FRNRAP. The CDR3 DNA is TGTGCTAGTGGCACTAGCGGGGGGGCCTACAATGAGCAGTTCTTC. It translates to CASGTSGGAYNEQFF.

The chain employs TRBV9 and TRBJ2-1; D is unclear. The length of the CDR3 is 14 residues. V lost 4 bases, J lost 8 bases, and 16 bases lay in between. Looked up from germline, CDR1 is SGDLS and CDR2 is YYNGEE. CDR3 residues: CASSPHLLSDEQFF. The CDR3 DNA is TGTGCCAGCAGCCCCCACCTACTGAGCGATGAGCAGTTCTTC. Full variable domain (missing parts from reference TRBV9 and TRBJ2-1): DSGVTQTPKHLITATGQRVTLRCSPRSGDLSVYWYQQSLDQGLQFLIQYYNGEERAKGNILERFSAQQFPDLHSELNLSSLELGDSALYFCASSPHLLSDEQFFGPGTRLTVL.

The chain uses TRBV9 and TRBJ2-3; 13 nucleotides align to TRBD2. This CDR3 region has 17 residues. V trimming: 4 bases; J trimming: 4 bases; junction bases outside the gene matches: 9. Germline V gene sequence: CDR1 SGDLS, CDR2 YYNGEE. The CDR3 sequence is CASSLTSGGAGADTQYF. The CDR3 nucleotides are TGTGCCAGCAGCCTAACTAGCGGGGGGGCCGGAGCAGATACGCAGTATTTT.

This clone was seen just once. The V and J genes are TRBV25-1 and TRBJ2-1; 9 bases match TRBD1. Germline V gene sequence: CDR1 MGHDK, CDR2 SYGVNS. The CDR3 has 17 amino acids. V trimming: 2 bases; J trimming: 6 bases; junction bases outside the gene matches: 11. CDR3 amino acids: CASSEPKAGQGGNEQFF. CDR3 DNA sequence: TGTGCCAGCAGTGAACCAAAGGCGGGACAGGGCGGCAATGAGCAGTTCTTC. The full variable domain, completed using reference TRBV25-1 and TRBJ2-1, is EADIYQTPRYLVIGTGKKITLECSQTMGHDKMYWYQQDPGMELHLIHYSYGVNSTEKGDLSSESTVSRIRTEHFPLTLESARPSHTSQYLCASSEPKAGQGGNEQFFGPGTRLTVL.

This rearrangement joins TRBV4-1 to TRBJ1-2; D not certain. The CDR3 length is 15 residues. The V gene's germline CDR1 is MGHRA and CDR2 YSYEKL. The V and J ends lost 0 bases and 7 bases respectively, with 15 bases between them. The CDR3 loop reads CASSQEGGGNGGYTF. The CDR3 bases are TGCGCCAGCAGCCAAGAAGGTGGAGGGAACGGTGGCTACACCTTC.

V and J are TRBV7-9 and TRBJ2-4; 11 bases are shared with TRBD1. The germline gives CDR1 SEHNR, CDR2 FQNEAQ (reference sequence). This CDR3 region has 14 residues. The ends lost 6 bases at V and 9 bases at J; junction bases unmatched: 7. The CDR3 nucleotides are TGTGCCAGCAGTTGGACAGGGGGCGCGAGCATTCAGTACTTC. It yields the protein CASSWTGGASIQYF.

The gene calls are TRBV3-1 (or the pseudogene TRBV3-2) and TRBJ2-3; TRBD2 matches 10 bases. The V and J ends lost 3 bases and 0 bases, in that order; junction bases with no gene match: 3. Germline V gene sequence: CDR1 LGHDT, CDR2 YNNKEL (reference sequence). This CDR3 comprises 16 residues. The CDR3 spells CASSHLTSGSTDTQYF. For the CDR3, the DNA is TGTGCCAGCAGCCATCTGACTAGCGGGAGCACAGATACGCAGTATTTT.

This clone was counted once. The same CDR3 can be traced to other DNA sequences in this sample. The CDR3 loop is CASSLTSGGNEQFF. The CDR3 bases are TGTGCCAGCAGCTTAACTTCGGGGGGCAATGAGCAGTTCTTC. The V and J genes are TRBV7-3 and TRBJ2-1; 7 nucleotides agree with TRBD2. The CDR3 length is 14 residues. Germline V lookup: CDR1 SGHTA, CDR2 FQGTGA. V dropped 0 bases and J dropped 6; count of bases not matched to a gene: 2.

A single count supports this clone. This rearrangement joins TRBV9 to TRBJ1-1; a possible D gene is TRBD1 (6 bases). Germline CDR1 is SGDLS and CDR2 is YYNGEE. Trimming cost V 3 bases and J 7 bases, with 19 bases left between them. This CDR3 is 15 amino acids long. CDR3 residues: CASSALPQGIGEAFF. The CDR3 DNA sequence: TGTGCCAGCAGCGCTCTACCTCAGGGGATAGGTGAAGCTTTCTTT.

This sequence joins TRBV7-8 and TRBJ1-2; D is uncertain. CDR1 and CDR2 from the germline V gene are SGHVS and FQNEAQ. V was pared by 5 bases and J by 0 bases, with 13 bases between. This CDR3 has 15 amino acids. The CDR3 here is CASSPAFGANYGYTF. The CDR3 nucleotides are TGTGCCAGCAGCCCCGCCTTCGGGGCTAACTATGGCTACACCTTC.

This sequence joins TRBV19 and TRBJ2-5, with D possibly TRBD1 on 5 matching bases. The germline V and J ends were trimmed by 1 base and 9 bases, with 21 bases remaining between them. This CDR3 has 16 amino acids. Germline values: CDR1 LNHDA, CDR2 SQIVND (reference sequence). The CDR3 loop is CASSIGGGPSVEAQYF. CDR3 nucleotides: TGTGCCAGTAGTATAGGGGGCGGACCTTCTGTTGAGGCCCAGTACTTC.

This clone showed up just once. Other DNA variants within this sample encode the same CDR3. CDR3 region: CASSPGQGETQYF. In DNA form, the CDR3 reads TGTGCCAGCTCACCTGGACAGGGTGAGACCCAGTACTTC. The chain joins TRBV18 to TRBJ2-5; 8 bases align to TRBD1. V was clipped by 3 bases and J by 5 bases; unmatched bases: 2. CDR1 is KGHSH, CDR2 LQKENI, per germline. The CDR3 has 13 amino acids. The variable domain in full, completed from reference TRBV18 and TRBJ2-5, reads NAGVMQNPRHLVRRRGQEARLRCSPMKGHSHVYWYRQLPEEGLKFMVYLQKENIIDESGMPKERFSAEFPKEGPSILRIQQVVRGDSAAYFCASSPGQGETQYFGPGTRLLVL.

The chain links TRBV4-1 to TRBJ2-5, with D possibly TRBD1 on 5 matching bases. Germline CDR1 reads MGHRA; CDR2 reads YSYEKL. V was trimmed by 1 base and J by 5 bases, leaving 14 bases between them. This CDR3 has 15 residues. The CDR3: CASSQVQGSRETQYF. In DNA, the CDR3 is TGCGCCAGCAGCCAAGTCCAGGGTTCTCGGGAGACCCAGTACTTC.

V gene TRBV27 combines with J gene TRBJ2-7; 7 positions agree with TRBD1. CDR1 is MNHEY, CDR2 SMNVEV, per germline (reference sequence). This CDR3 region has 15 residues. J was trimmed by 2 bases and V by 5 bases; bases with no gene match: 9. The CDR3, as DNA: TGTGCCAGCAGTAGAGGATGGACAGGTACCTACGAGCAGTACTTC. Translating it yields CASSRGWTGTYEQYF.

This clone appeared a single time. The chain links TRBV20-1 to TRBJ2-7, with unresolved D. Trimming stripped 3 bases from V and 5 bases from J, with 5 bases between. The length of the CDR3 is 10 residues. Germline V gene lookup returns CDR1 DFQATT and CDR2 SNEGSKA (reference sequence). The CDR3 is CSASQNEQYF. The CDR3 nucleotides are TGCAGTGCTAGCCAGAACGAGCAGTACTTC.

The V call is TRBV4-2, the J call TRBJ2-7, with 13 bases lining up with TRBD2. The CDR3 spans 16 residues. Germline-derived CDR1 and CDR2 are LGHNA and YNFKEQ. V was pared by 0 bases and J by 2 bases, with 1 base of the junction left unmatched. CDR3 residues: CASSQEGTSGAYEQYF. In DNA form, the CDR3 reads TGTGCCAGCAGCCAAGAAGGGACTAGCGGGGCCTACGAGCAGTACTTC.

V is TRBV30 and J is TRBJ2-7; D is unresolved. Trimming cost V 2 bases and J 4 bases, with 6 bases left between them. CDR1 and CDR2 (germline): GTSNPN, SVGIG (reference sequence). The CDR3 extends over 11 amino acids. As DNA, the CDR3 is TGTGCCTGGAGTCGCGAATACGAGCAGTACTTC. Protein product: CAWSREYEQYF.

This clone was picked up one time. J is TRBJ1-3 and V is TRBV6-1; 9 nucleotides match TRBD1. The CDR3 has 17 amino acids. The germline CDR1 and CDR2 sequences are MNHNS and SASEGT. V shed 4 bases, J shed 1 base, and the junction held 8 bases outside the gene matches. The CDR3, as DNA: TGTGCCAGCAGTGGCGGGTCACAGGGGGCTTCTGGAAACACCATATATTTT. Its protein is CASSGGSQGASGNTIYF.

The chain couples TRBV2 to TRBJ2-1; TRBD2 agrees at 11 bases. V dropped 6 bases and J dropped 1; count of bases not matched to a gene: 14. Germline V lookup: CDR1 SNHLY, CDR2 FYNNEI. CDR3 length: 19 amino acids. The CDR3 loop reads CASSETSGEPRGSYNEQFF. The CDR3 DNA is TGTGCCAGCAGCGAGACTAGCGGGGAACCTAGGGGATCCTACAATGAGCAGTTCTTC.

J is TRBJ1-5 and V is TRBV27; D unclear. Trimming cost V 4 bases and J 4 bases, with 14 bases left between them. In germline, CDR1 is MNHEY, CDR2 SMNVEV (reference sequence). The CDR3 is 15 amino acids. This chain's CDR3 is CASSSRGGGNQPQHF. The DNA of the CDR3 is TGTGCCAGCAGTTCCCGGGGAGGAGGGAATCAGCCCCAGCATTTT.

The V and J genes are TRBV29-1 and TRBJ2-5; 8 bases map to TRBD2. This CDR3 region has 14 residues. Trimming at V came to 3 bases and at J to 3 bases, leaving 6 bases not matched to a gene. Germline V gives CDR1 SQVTM, CDR2 ANQGSEA. The CDR3 DNA is TGCAGCGTTGATAGCGGGGAGTCGAAAGAGACCCAGTACTTC. Translated: CSVDSGESKETQYF.

Here the CDR3 reads CASSFYSRATDTQYF. The CDR3, as DNA: TGTGCCAGCAGTTTTTATTCCAGGGCCACAGATACGCAGTATTTT. The chain uses TRBV28 and TRBJ2-3; a weak D match, TRBD1 (5 bases). The CDR3 is made up of 15 amino acids. The V end lost 3 bases, the J end lost 2 bases, and 12 bases lay between the germline ends. Germline CDR1 is MDHEN and CDR2 is SYDVKM.

This sequence joins TRBV9 and TRBJ2-1; 11 nucleotides agree with TRBD2. The V gene end was trimmed by 1 base and the J gene end by 5 bases; junction bases not matched to a gene: 5. The CDR3 has 16 amino acids. Germline V gives CDR1 SGDLS, CDR2 YYNGEE. As DNA, the CDR3 is TGTGCCAGCAGCGTAAATAGCGGGGGGGCCCACAATGAGCAGTTCTTC. This translates into CASSVNSGGAHNEQFF.

This sequence joins TRBV30 and TRBJ1-1; tentatively, D is TRBD1 (6 bases). The CDR3 has 12 amino acids. Germline CDR1 GTSNPN, CDR2 SVGIG (reference sequence). V was shortened by 8 bases and J by 1 base, with 11 bases between the two germline ends. CDR3 amino acids: CARGQENTEAFF. As DNA, the CDR3 is TGTGCCCGGGGGCAGGAGAACACTGAAGCTTTCTTT. Looking up the rest from reference TRBV30 and TRBJ1-1 gives the full variable domain: SQTIHQWPATLVQPVGSPLSLECTVEGTSNPNLYWYRQAAGRGLQLLFYSVGIGQISSEVPQNLSASRPQDRQFILSSKKLLLSDSGFYLCARGQENTEAFFGQGTRLTVV.

The chain couples TRBV10-3 to TRBJ2-3; tentatively, D is TRBD2 (6 bases). The CDR3 length is 17 residues. The germline CDR1 and CDR2 sequences are ENHRY and SYGVKD. With 0 bases removed from V and 4 bases from J, the gap between germline ends came to 17 bases. CDR3 nucleotide sequence: TGTGCCATCAGTGAGTCGAGAGGCGTTGGGGACTCAGATACGCAGTATTTT. Protein: CAISESRGVGDSDTQYF.